Here is one T cell receptor (beta chain) with its context. This clone was detected once. Its recognized antigen is unknown. No base-level quality is on record; no much larger clone is a single base apart. This sample stems from a study of blood T cell repertoires in COVID-19 (dated by TCRdb to the early 2020s). Concerning the study at large: Samples from collaborators originated in the United States, Italy and Spain and spanned both the acute and convalescent phases of COVID-19. The prospective study material was composed of cDNA or gDNA derived from T cells, B-cell-depleted T cells, or PBMCs. Deeply sampled blood TCRbeta repertoires from subjects exposed to, actively infected with, or recovered from COVID-19 were included in the dataset. The repertoires were released in a freely available public database meant as a resource for research on the immune response to SARS-CoV-2. The samples were drawn from the first 160 participants of the ongoing ImmuneRACE study and from 950 to 1,500 subjects provided by 6 global collaborators. Sample metadata almost always included a de-identified subject ID, COVID-19 status, age in years and sex. Where HLA class I and class II types were available, the types were taken from metadata supplied by the sample provider, not from assay-based typing. The investigation overall reported the following: Clinical and demographic metadata were provided uncurated, with the amount varying by source and participant.

V is cut back by 0 bases and J by 3 bases, with 4 bases in the junction unmatched. The CDR3 measures 15 amino acids from cysteine to phenylalanine. Only the CDR3 part of the read is kept: 45 bases, read in frame from the first base. The germline V gene supplies CDR1 SGHRS and CDR2 YFSETQ. The immunoSEQ Assay, a bias-controlled multiplex PCR, was used to amplify TCRbeta CDR3 regions from genomic DNA. In the authors' own workflow: The number of nucleated cells in each sample was estimated from the amplification of reference gene primers within the assay. Sequence reads were collapsed and filtered to measure the absolute abundance of every unique TCRbeta CDR3 rearrangement. For each sample, productive Simpson clonality was calculated by taking the square root of Simpson's diversity index across productive rearrangements. TCRdb retrieved this table from immuneACCESS and kept in-frame rearrangements only. Not all clones are present; in checked studies, unresolved V genes account for under half, and no reason is known for the remainder. From that table come the V and J calls and clone size; the DNA was used to work out D and trimming. This sample comprises more than 200,000 clones, less than 90% of them detected only once. The ten largest account for around 2.6% of the sample.

The collaborating institutions used their own protocols to collect whole blood in K2EDTA tubes. Collaborator samples were shipped for TCRbeta analysis as frozen whole blood, isolated PBMCs, or DNA extracted from either sample type. Sequencing was done on a sample of peripheral blood. The chain was built from TRBV5-1 and TRBJ1-2, with 8 bases in between that match TRBD1. The receptor's source is a woman between 70 and 85 years old with active or convalescent COVID-19. The DNA reads TGCGCCAGCAGCTTGGCAGGGGGCGACTACTATGGCTACACCTTC. The encoded protein is CASSLAGGDYYGYTF.